This TCR beta chain is drawn from a study of post-analysis software for immune sequencing data. Notes on the study in general: When patients were compared with controls, 4 or 5 TRBV segments were more frequent, TRBV5-6, TRBV5-1 and TRBV20-1 among them.

Unique molecular identifiers were built into the TCR beta cDNA libraries. Each batch of about 0.9 to 10 million T cells produced roughly 500,000 cDNA molecules. TCRdb passed the PCR reads through MiXCR, listing each CDR3 protein once. The table lists roughly 410,000 distinct CDR3 sequences, 30% to 45% of them singletons. Comment on this clonotype: What it recognizes is unknown.

The length of the CDR3 is 14 residues. Germline V gene data show CDR1 as SGHDN and CDR2 as FVKESK. The sequenced material came from blood. The chain is built from TRBV14 and TRBJ2-4; 7 bases map to TRBD1. The J call could be wrong; TRBJ2-7 is a better fit for the DNA end. This receptor was obtained from a girl aged 10 to 17 with multiple sclerosis. Written as DNA, the CDR3 is TGTGCCAGCAGCCCTGACAGGGCTTCGGGCGAGCAGTACTTC. This translates into CASSPDRASGEQYF.